One and the same sample provided the 27 T cell receptor beta chains below, sequenced in a study of shared clonotypes between healthy human individuals. The method was immunoSEQ multiplex PCR; TCRdb's version includes in-frame clones alone and lacks a portion of them. Of nearly 1 million clones in the sample, approximately 76% are singletons; the top ten hold about 1.5%. Material for sequencing was memory CD4+ T cells sorted from blood. Subset specified: CD45RA-negative fraction. The source is a man aged 18 to 35 in good health.

The V and J genes are TRBV6-5 and TRBJ2-7; 15 positions agree with TRBD2. The CDR3 loop spans 15 amino acids. The germline V gene encodes CDR1 MNHEY and CDR2 SVGAGI. V lost 2 bases to trimming and J lost 5 bases; unmatched junction nucleotides: 1. CDR3 nucleotides: TGTGCCAGCAGTTACGGGACTAGCGGGAGGAACGAGCAGTACTTC. Translating it yields CASSYGTSGRNEQYF.

This clone was observed a few times. The chain recombines TRBV6-5 with TRBJ2-7; D is unresolved. The CDR3 has 14 amino acids. Per germline, CDR1 MNHEY and CDR2 SVGAGI. The V end lost 2 bases, the J end lost 2 bases, and 10 bases lay between the germline ends. CDR3 sequence (DNA): TGTGCCAGCAGTTACAGAGCAGAGACCTACGAGCAGTACTTC. Protein sequence: CASSYRAETYEQYF.

The V call is TRBV5-1, the J call TRBJ2-7; TRBD1 matches 9 bases. The length of the CDR3 is 16 residues. Losses at the gene ends were 0 bases for V and 3 bases for J; bases not matched to a gene: 7. CDR1 SGHRS and CDR2 YFSETQ come from the germline V gene. CDR3 in amino acids: CASSLEGLGQGYEQYF. The CDR3 coding sequence is TGCGCCAGCAGCTTGGAAGGGCTGGGACAGGGCTACGAGCAGTACTTC.

The gene calls are TRBV13 and TRBJ2-2, with a weak D call TRBD1 (6 bases). There are 18 residues in the CDR3. Germline assignment: CDR1 PRHDT and CDR2 FYEKMQ (reference sequence). The V and J ends lost 1 base and 4 bases respectively, with 19 bases between them. CDR3 in DNA: TGTGCCAGCAGCTTAGTGTGGGGGCTAAACGAAGGCACCGGGGAGCTGTTTTTT. Amino acids: CASSLVWGLNEGTGELFF.

As concerns this clone: A junction boundary mismatches the germline segment, possibly from a read error. The chain recombines TRBV7-7 with TRBJ2-7, with D hard to call. CDR3 length: 14 amino acids. The V gene's germline CDR1 is SSHAT and CDR2 FNYEAQ (reference sequence). The CDR3 DNA follows: TGTGCTAGCAGCTTTGGGCGCTCCTCCTACGAGCAGTACTTC. This codes for CASSFGRSSYEQYF.

The genes are TRBV6-6 and TRBJ2-7; 10 bases are a match to TRBD1. V lost 5 bases and J lost 1; bases outside the gene matches: 5. The CDR3 loop spans 15 amino acids. The germline CDR1 and CDR2 sequences are MNHNY and SVGAGI (reference sequence). DNA of the CDR3: TGTGCCAGCAGTCCGGACAGGGGGAGTTCCTACGAGCAGTACTTC. Encoded protein: CASSPDRGSSYEQYF.

J is TRBJ2-5 and V is TRBV2; 9 positions match TRBD1. The CDR3 loop spans 13 amino acids. From germline, CDR1 is SNHLY and CDR2 FYNNEI. This CDR3 is CTSQGALQETQYF. The CDR3 DNA is TGTACTTCACAGGGGGCATTGCAAGAGACCCAGTACTTC.

The chain recombines TRBV7-9 with TRBJ1-5; the D is unclear. The CDR3 sequence is 14 residues long. Germline CDR1 SEHNR, CDR2 FQNEAQ (reference sequence). V gave up 4 bases and J gave up 0 bases, with 7 bases separating them. The CDR3: CASSSEYSNQPQHF. CDR3 bases: TGTGCCAGCAGCTCGGAATATAGCAATCAGCCCCAGCATTTT.

V usage is TRBV9 and J usage is TRBJ2-1; the D is unclear. Trimming cost V 4 bases and J 9 bases, with 11 bases left between them. The V gene's germline CDR1 is SGDLS and CDR2 YYNGEE. This CDR3 has 12 amino acids. The CDR3 loop is CASSLLGIEQFF. The CDR3 nucleotides are TGTGCCAGCAGCCTTCTAGGGATTGAGCAGTTCTTC.

V usage is TRBV9 and J usage is TRBJ2-5; TRBD1 is a possible D gene (6 bases). V was trimmed by 4 bases and J by 2 bases, leaving 15 bases between them. The CDR3 extends over 15 amino acids. The germline V gene encodes CDR1 SGDLS and CDR2 YYNGEE. CDR3 amino acids: CASSSPTGLQETQYF. The CDR3 bases are TGTGCCAGCAGCTCACCGACAGGCCTTCAAGAGACCCAGTACTTC.

A few counts support this clone. The chain links TRBV20-1 to TRBJ1-1, with D uncertain. The V end was cut by 7 bases, the J end by 4 bases, with 7 bases between. Germline CDR1 reads DFQATT; CDR2 reads SNEGSKA (reference sequence). The CDR3 consists of 10 residues. This CDR3 is CSVDGTEAFF. In nucleotides, the CDR3 is TGCAGTGTGGACGGCACTGAAGCTTTCTTT.

CDR3: CASSLPDRAGYGYTF. CDR3 DNA sequence: TGTGCCAGCAGTCTCCCGGACAGGGCCGGCTATGGCTACACCTTC. The chain recombines TRBV6-6 with TRBJ1-2; 8 nucleotides agree with TRBD1. The CDR3 has 15 amino acids. V lost 5 bases, J lost 4 bases, and 9 bases stayed unmatched. Germline V gives CDR1 MNHNY, CDR2 SVGAGI (reference sequence).

CDR3 protein: CASSAQPGRQPQHF. The DNA of the CDR3 is TGTGCCAGTAGTGCACAGCCAGGGCGCCAGCCCCAGCATTTT. The chain recombines TRBV19 with TRBJ1-5; TRBD1 might be the D (5 bases). This CDR3 is built from 14 residues. The germline gives CDR1 LNHDA, CDR2 SQIVND (reference sequence). Trimming stripped 5 bases from V and 7 bases from J, with 15 bases between.

This clone was picked up many times. The rearrangement uses TRBV30 and TRBJ1-1, with 7 bases identical to TRBD1. This CDR3 is 13 amino acids long. In germline, CDR1 is GTSNPN, CDR2 SVGIG (reference sequence). The J segment lost 4 bases and the V segment lost 4 bases, leaving 6 bases of the junction unmatched. The CDR3 spells CAWTTGLFTEAFF. The CDR3 region has the DNA TGTGCCTGGACGACAGGGCTGTTCACTGAAGCTTTCTTT. The full variable domain, in which reference TRBV30 and TRBJ1-1 provide the parts outside the CDR3, is SQTIHQWPATLVQPVGSPLSLECTVEGTSNPNLYWYRQAAGRGLQLLFYSVGIGQISSEVPQNLSASRPQDRQFILSSKKLLLSDSGFYLCAWTTGLFTEAFFGQGTRLTVV.

The gene calls are TRBV18 and TRBJ2-3; D may be TRBD2 (6 bases). Per the germline V gene, CDR1 is KGHSH and CDR2 is LQKENI. The CDR3 sequence is 16 residues long. Between the trimmed V and J ends, which lost 0 bases and 3 bases, there was a span of 13 bases. The CDR3 sequence: CASSPPGLADTDTQYF. CDR3 bases: TGTGCCAGCTCACCACCAGGCTTAGCGGATACAGATACGCAGTATTTT.

This clone was detected once. Because the CDR3's place on the DNA is in doubt, the DNA is left out and the CDR3 is given as listed by TCRdb. V usage is TRBV7-2 and J usage is TRBJ2-1; the table assigns TRBD2, which was not confirmed against the DNA. Germline lookup yields CDR1 SGHTA and CDR2 FQGNSA. The CDR3 comprises 16 residues, both ends counted. The chain's CDR3 is CASSSSGLAGDNEQFF.

This rearrangement joins TRBV21-1 to TRBJ2-3; TRBD2 was called by the table and not checked on the DNA. TRBV21-1 is a known pseudogene. CDR3 length: 18 residues. CDR3 bases: TGTGCCAGCGGCCATCCCCCGGGACTAGCCCCAGTGACAGATACGCAGTATTTT. It encodes CASGHPPGLAPVTDTQYF.

The chain carries TRBV7-3 and TRBJ1-1; no reliable D call. Germline-derived CDR1 and CDR2 are SGHTA and FQGTGA. The CDR3 loop spans 14 amino acids. V was pared by 4 bases and J by 0 bases, with 9 bases between. The CDR3 nucleotides are TGTGCCAGCAGCTCAAAAGGCTTGAACACTGAAGCTTTCTTT. Translating it yields CASSSKGLNTEAFF.

For this clone: The same CDR3 is also encoded by other DNA sequences in this sample. This chain uses TRBV7-2 with TRBJ2-5; TRBD2 agrees at 13 bases. The CDR3 extends over 16 amino acids. The V gene end was trimmed by 5 bases and the J gene end by 3 bases; junction bases not matched to a gene: 6. CDR1 is SGHTA, CDR2 FQGNSA, per germline. The CDR3 DNA is TGTGCCAGCAGCCTGAGACTAGCGGGGGGAGAAGAGACCCAGTACTTC. Its protein is CASSLRLAGGEETQYF.

This clone was counted only a few times. The gene calls are TRBV6-6 and TRBJ1-2; D is perhaps TRBD1 (5 bases). CDR1 is MNHNY, CDR2 SVGAGI, per germline (reference sequence). This CDR3 spans 13 amino acids. V was shortened by 6 bases and J by 4 bases, with 12 bases between the two germline ends. The DNA of the CDR3 is TGTGCCAGCAGCCCAGCGGGGACCTATGGCTACACCTTC. Amino acids: CASSPAGTYGYTF.

On this clone itself: The likely explanation is a read error, given a far larger clone one base away. This same CDR3 is encoded by further DNA sequences in the sample. The CDR3 DNA is TGTGCCAGCTCACCCGGACAGAACACCGGGGAGCTGTTTTTT. This sequence encodes CASSPGQNTGELFF. The rearrangement links TRBV18 to TRBJ2-2; D possibly corresponds to TRBD1 (5 bases). The CDR3 has 14 residues. Trimming left V 3 bases short and J 1 base short, with 6 bases between. Germline lookup yields CDR1 KGHSH and CDR2 LQKENI.

V gene TRBV29-1 combines with J gene TRBJ1-2, with D perhaps TRBD1 (6 bases). Trimming took 5 bases from V and 5 from J, leaving 9 bases between them. Looked up from germline, CDR1 is SQVTM and CDR2 is ANQGSEA. The CDR3 covers 11 residues. CDR3 sequence: CSVWDMYGYTF. CDR3 sequence (DNA): TGCAGCGTTTGGGACATGTATGGCTACACCTTC.

The V and J genes are TRBV18 and TRBJ2-5, with unresolved D. CDR1 and CDR2 from the germline V gene are KGHSH and LQKENI. The CDR3 extends over 16 amino acids. The germline V and J ends were trimmed by 2 bases and 3 bases, with 16 bases remaining between them. Here the CDR3 reads CASSPVRGGVEETQYF. The CDR3 bases are TGTGCCAGCTCACCAGTTCGTGGTGGGGTCGAAGAGACCCAGTACTTC.

The chain couples TRBV7-2 to TRBJ2-1, with D hard to call. Germline-derived CDR1 and CDR2 are SGHTA and FQGNSA. V gave up 2 bases and J gave up 3 bases, with 11 bases separating them. This CDR3 comprises 15 residues. The CDR3 bases are TGTGCCAGCAGCTTACAGAGCGTTAGCTACAATGAGCAGTTCTTC. It encodes CASSLQSVSYNEQFF.

As regards this clone: Other DNA sequences in this specimen translate into the identical CDR3. The rearrangement joins TRBV18 to TRBJ2-7; D ambiguous. The CDR3 consists of 13 residues. The V gene lost 3 bases and the J gene lost 3 bases, with 9 bases spanning the gap. CDR1 is KGHSH, CDR2 LQKENI, per germline. The CDR3 reads CASSPPLSYEQYF. CDR3 DNA sequence: TGTGCCAGCTCACCTCCGTTAAGCTACGAGCAGTACTTC.

The rearrangement joins TRBV20-1 to TRBJ2-7, with D perhaps matching TRBD1 or TRBD2 (5 bases each). The germline CDR1 and CDR2 sequences are DFQATT and SNEGSKA (reference sequence). V was trimmed by 6 bases and J by 7 bases, leaving 13 bases between them. The CDR3 extends over 11 amino acids. CDR3 amino acids: CSALAREEQYF. In DNA, the CDR3 is TGCAGTGCGCTGGCCAGGGAGGAGCAGTACTTC.

The chain combines TRBV10-3 with TRBJ2-1; the match to TRBD1 covers 10 bases. Unmatched junction bases numbered 5, after V lost 6 bases and J lost 3 bases. CDR1 and CDR2 (germline): ENHRY, SYGVKD. CDR3 size: 15 residues. CDR3 DNA sequence: TGTGCCATCAGGATCGGGACAGGGGTCTACAATGAGCAGTTCTTC. Protein product: CAIRIGTGVYNEQFF.